This T cell receptor (beta chain) was retrieved from a study of CD4+ T cells in melanoma. Study-wide points: Reportedly, melanoma neoantigen-specific CD4+ T cells showed varied differentiation states. A reported correlation linked neoantigen-specific CD4+ T cells to CD8+, macrophage and B cell function.

V dropped 0 bases and J dropped 4 bases, with 16 bases sitting between them. The CDR3 is 16 residues long. Germline loops: CDR1 SGHKS, CDR2 YYEKEE (reference sequence). Details on this clone: The antigen is not known.

Libraries were prepared by immunoSEQ multiplex PCR; TCRdb keeps only in-frame clonotypes and omits some of them. Of over 8,000 clones in the sample, around 70% were seen once. This sequence originates from a human donor with melanoma. Material for sequencing was tumor tissue. The chain joins TRBV5-5 to TRBJ1-1, with D maybe TRBD1 (5 bases). The CDR3, as DNA: TGTGCCAGCAGCTTGGTCGAGGGGCGGGGTGCCACTGAAGCTTTCTTT. Amino acids: CASSLVEGRGATEAFF.